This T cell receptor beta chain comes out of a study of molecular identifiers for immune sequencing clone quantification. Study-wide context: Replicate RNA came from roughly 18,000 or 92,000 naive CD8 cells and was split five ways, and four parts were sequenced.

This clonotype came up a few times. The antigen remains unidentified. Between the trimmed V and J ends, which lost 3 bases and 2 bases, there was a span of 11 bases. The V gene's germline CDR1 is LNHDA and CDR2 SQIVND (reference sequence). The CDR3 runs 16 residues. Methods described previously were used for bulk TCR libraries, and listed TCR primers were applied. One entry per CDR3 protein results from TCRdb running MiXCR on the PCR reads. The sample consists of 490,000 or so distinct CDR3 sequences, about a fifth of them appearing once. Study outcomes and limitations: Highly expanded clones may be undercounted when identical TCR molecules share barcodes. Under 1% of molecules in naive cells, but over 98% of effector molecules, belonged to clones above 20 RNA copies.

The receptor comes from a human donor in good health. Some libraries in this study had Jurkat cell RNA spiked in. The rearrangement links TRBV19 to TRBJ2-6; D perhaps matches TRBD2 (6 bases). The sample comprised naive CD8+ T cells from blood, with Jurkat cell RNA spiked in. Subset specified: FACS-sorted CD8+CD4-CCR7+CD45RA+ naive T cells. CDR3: CASSIVGGTGANVLTF. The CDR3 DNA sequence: TGTGCCAGTAGTATCGTGGGGGGTACTGGGGCCAACGTCCTGACTTTC.